This T cell receptor (beta chain) emerged from a study of control samples from healthy donors and cancer patients. V gave up 6 bases and J gave up 3 bases, with 12 bases separating them. This CDR3 has 13 residues. The germline CDR1 and CDR2 sequences are MNHEY and SVGAGI. Sequencing was performed with immunoSEQ multiplex PCR; in TCRdb, only in-frame clones are kept and a portion is missing. The table includes more than 65,000 clones, around four fifths detected once. This receptor was identified in a man between 50 and 59 years old in good health. This chain joins TRBV6-5 and TRBJ2-7; D unresolved. The sample taken for sequencing was blood. The CDR3 nucleotides read TGTGCCAGCAGCCCGGCCCAAATCTACGAGCAGTACTTC. Its protein is CASSPAQIYEQYF.